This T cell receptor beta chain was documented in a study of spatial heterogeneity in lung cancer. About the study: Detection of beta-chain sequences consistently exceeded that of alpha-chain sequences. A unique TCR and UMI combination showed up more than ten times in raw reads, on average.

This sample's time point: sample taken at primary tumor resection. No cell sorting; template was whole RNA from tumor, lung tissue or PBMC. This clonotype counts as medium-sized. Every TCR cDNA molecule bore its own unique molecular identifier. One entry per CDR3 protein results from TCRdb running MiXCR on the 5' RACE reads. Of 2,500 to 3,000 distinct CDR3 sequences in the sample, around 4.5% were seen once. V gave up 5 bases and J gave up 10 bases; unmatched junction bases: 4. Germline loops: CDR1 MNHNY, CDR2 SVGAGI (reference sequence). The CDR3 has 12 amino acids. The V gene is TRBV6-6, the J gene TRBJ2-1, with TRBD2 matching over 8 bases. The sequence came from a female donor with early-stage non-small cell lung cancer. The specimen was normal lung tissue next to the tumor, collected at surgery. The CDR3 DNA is TGTGCCAGCAGTCTCGAGCGGGGGGAGCAGTTCTTC. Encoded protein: CASSLERGEQFF.